The 15 T cell receptor beta chains below all came from one sample that was sequenced in a study of control samples from healthy donors and cancer patients. The table came from immunoSEQ multiplex PCR; TCRdb's copy has only in-frame clones and leaves some out. Found here are 130,000 or so clones, more than 70% of them singletons; the top ten hold around 40%. The sequenced sample consisted of blood. The receptors shown here come from a man in his forties or fifties in good health.

Worth noting for this clone: Distinct nucleotide sequences in the sample also encode this CDR3. Here the CDR3 DNA reads TGTGCCAGCAGCTTAGTAGGAGGGATCAATCAGCCCCAGCATTTT. Its protein product is CASSLVGGINQPQHF. The chain links TRBV7-2 to TRBJ1-5; D is uncertain. Germline assignment: CDR1 SGHTA and CDR2 FQGNSA. CDR3 length equals 15 residues. V was cut by 1 base and J by 3 bases, with 10 bases left in between.

This chain links TRBV7-9 with TRBJ1-1, with D perhaps TRBD1 (5 bases). Trimming left V 1 base short and J 8 bases short, with 14 bases between. The germline CDR1 and CDR2 sequences are SEHNR and FQNEAQ (reference sequence). The CDR3 runs 14 residues. CDR3 in amino acids: CASSLGDRVLEAFF. The CDR3 region has the DNA TGTGCCAGCAGCTTAGGGGACCGAGTGTTAGAAGCTTTCTTT.

The CDR3, as DNA: TGTGCCAGCAACGACAGGGACAAAAACATTCAGTACTTC. Its translation: CASNDRDKNIQYF. This rearrangement joins TRBV3-1 (or the pseudogene TRBV3-2) to TRBJ2-4; 7 bases are a match to TRBD1. This CDR3 comprises 13 residues. V lost 7 bases, J lost 3 bases, and 3 bases stayed unmatched. Per the germline V gene, CDR1 is LGHDT and CDR2 is YNNKEL (reference sequence).

The chain uses TRBV4-1 and TRBJ2-1; D not certain. The CDR3 totals 14 residues. Germline V gives CDR1 MGHRA, CDR2 YSYEKL. The germline V and J ends were trimmed by 0 bases and 7 bases, with 10 bases remaining between them. The CDR3 here is CASSQESAENEQFF. DNA for the CDR3: TGCGCCAGCAGCCAAGAGTCGGCGGAAAATGAGCAGTTCTTC.

The chain is built from TRBV5-1 and TRBJ2-3; 8 positions match TRBD2. Germline V gene data show CDR1 as SGHRS and CDR2 as YFSETQ. V was pared by 0 bases and J by 11 bases, with 11 bases of the junction left unmatched. The CDR3 consists of 15 residues. The CDR3 DNA follows: TGCGCCAGCAGCTTGGGGTCTTCTAGCGGGCGCAAGCAGTATTTT. This gives the protein CASSLGSSSGRKQYF.

This clone has a handful of counts. The V and J genes are TRBV10-3 and TRBJ1-5; a weak D match, TRBD1 (5 bases). Germline-derived CDR1 and CDR2 are ENHRY and SYGVKD. V lost 0 bases, J lost 5 bases, and 14 bases lay in between. The CDR3 runs 16 residues. In nucleotides, the CDR3 is TGTGCCATCAGTGAGTCGTGGCAGGGCGGGTATCAGCCCCAGCATTTT. Protein: CAISESWQGGYQPQHF.

The genes are TRBV10-2 and TRBJ1-1; TRBD1 might be the D (5 bases). Germline V lookup: CDR1 WSHSY, CDR2 SAAADI. The CDR3 is 12 amino acids. V lost 4 bases and J 7 bases, leaving 10 bases between the germline ends. The CDR3 bases are TGCGCCAGCAGTGGTGGAGGGGTTGAAGCTTTCTTT. Translating gives CASSGGGVEAFF.

In this sample, this clone turned up once. The chain recombines TRBV2 with TRBJ2-4; the D gene could be TRBD1 or TRBD2 (5 bases each). V was pared by 8 bases and J by 0 bases, with 14 bases between. CDR1 is SNHLY and CDR2 is FYNNEI in the germline V gene. The CDR3 contains 15 residues. The CDR3 loop is CASAGTLLAKNIQYF. As DNA, the CDR3 is TGTGCCAGCGCCGGGACGTTACTAGCCAAAAACATTCAGTACTTC.

The chain combines TRBV4-1 with TRBJ2-7; D assignment may be TRBD1 or TRBD2 (5 bases each). V lost 3 bases to trimming and J lost 2 bases, with 14 bases between them. CDR1 and CDR2 (germline): MGHRA, YSYEKL. This CDR3 has 15 amino acids. CDR3 bases: TGCGCCAGCAGCCATCCGGGGACCTCGACCTACGAGCAGTACTTC. Translation: CASSHPGTSTYEQYF.

This chain links TRBV3-1 (or the pseudogene TRBV3-2) with TRBJ1-1; 11 bases fit TRBD1. The CDR3 spans 16 residues. The trim removed 4 bases at V and 6 bases at J, leaving 10 bases unmatched. Germline V gives CDR1 LGHDT, CDR2 YNNKEL (reference sequence). CDR3 DNA sequence: TGTGCCAGCAGCCCCCGGACAGGGGGCGATGTGTCTGAAGCTTTCTTT. Protein sequence: CASSPRTGGDVSEAFF.

The J gene is TRBJ2-1, the V gene TRBV9, with 7 bases lining up with TRBD2. The ends lost 2 bases at V and 0 bases at J; junction bases unmatched: 2. The CDR3 spans 15 residues. The V gene's germline CDR1 is SGDLS and CDR2 YYNGEE. The CDR3 region has the DNA TGTGCCAGCAGCGTTGCGGGGGACTCCTACAATGAGCAGTTCTTC. Translating it yields CASSVAGDSYNEQFF.

This clone occurred a few times. The CDR3 is CASSLTPNTEAFF. CDR3 in DNA: TGTGCCAGCAGCTTAACCCCGAACACTGAAGCTTTCTTT. The chain couples TRBV11-2 to TRBJ1-1; D remains unclear. V lost 2 bases and J 1 base, leaving 5 bases between the germline ends. From germline, CDR1 is SGHAT and CDR2 FQNNGV. This CDR3 has 13 amino acids.

The count of this clone is one. The chain is built from TRBV6-4 and TRBJ1-1; D unclear. CDR1 and CDR2 from the germline V gene are MRHNA and SNTAGT. The germline V and J ends were trimmed by 0 bases and 7 bases, with 6 bases remaining between them. This CDR3 contains 12 residues. The CDR3 is CASSDSDGEAFF. The CDR3 region has the DNA TGTGCCAGCAGTGACTCGGATGGTGAAGCTTTCTTT.

V usage is TRBV5-3 and J usage is TRBJ1-2; maybe TRBD1 (6 bases). TRBV5-3 is reported as an ORF; its role is uncertain. V dropped 0 bases and J dropped 9 bases, with 12 bases sitting between them. The CDR3 extends over 13 amino acids. CDR3 region: CARSLGQAGCYTF. The CDR3 DNA reads TGTGCCAGAAGCTTGGGACAGGCGGGGTGCTACACCTTC.

The chain carries TRBV5-1 and TRBJ2-7; D unresolved. Trimming removed 5 bases at V and 1 base at J, with 7 bases between. The CDR3 loop spans 12 amino acids. CDR1 SGHRS and CDR2 YFSETQ come from the germline V gene. The CDR3 coding sequence is TGCGCCAGCAGTGAAGTATCCTACGAGCAGTACTTC. Translating it yields CASSEVSYEQYF.